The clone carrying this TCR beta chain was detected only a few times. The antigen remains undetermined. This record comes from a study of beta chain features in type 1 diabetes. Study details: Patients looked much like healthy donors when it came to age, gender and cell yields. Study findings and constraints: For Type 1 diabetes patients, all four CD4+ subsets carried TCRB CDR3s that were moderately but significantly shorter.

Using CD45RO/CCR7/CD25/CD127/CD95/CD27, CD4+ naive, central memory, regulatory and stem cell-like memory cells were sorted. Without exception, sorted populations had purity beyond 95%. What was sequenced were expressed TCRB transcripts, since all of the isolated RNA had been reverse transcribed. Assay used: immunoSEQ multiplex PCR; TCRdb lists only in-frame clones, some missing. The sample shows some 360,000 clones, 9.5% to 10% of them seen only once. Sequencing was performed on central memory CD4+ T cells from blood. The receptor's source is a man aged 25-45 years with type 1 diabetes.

The CDR3 DNA is TGTGCCAGCGGATCTCAGGGGAGGAGTGAAAAACTGTTTTTT. Translation: CASGSQGRSEKLFF. This chain connects TRBV28 to TRBJ1-4; possibly TRBD1 for D (6 bases). The CDR3 is made up of 14 amino acids. The V and J ends lost 8 bases and 7 bases respectively, with 17 bases between them. Germline V CDR1 and CDR2: MDHEN, SYDVKM. The entire variable domain, with the rest obtained from reference TRBV28 and TRBJ1-4, is as follows: DVKVTQSSRYLVKRTGEKVFLECVQDMDHENMFWYRQDPGLGLRLIYFSYDVKMKEKGDIPEGYSVSREKKERFSLILESASTNQTSMYLCASGSQGRSEKLFFGSGTQLSVL.